Detailed here is one T cell receptor beta chain. Study processing details: Reference gene primers were amplified, and this amplification served to estimate nucleated cell counts. Data came from immunoSEQ multiplex PCR; TCRdb stores just in-frame clones and leaves some out. V, J and clone size were drawn from that table, and D and trimming were deduced from the DNA. The sample carries 180,000 or so clones, 87% recorded once. With V trimmed by 2 bases and J by 9 bases, 7 bases remained unmatched. This CDR3 region has 14 residues. Germline CDR1 reads SGHRS; CDR2 reads YFSETQ. This sample stems from a study of blood T cell repertoires in COVID-19. Across the whole study: Sites across the United States, Italy and Spain contributed samples from acute and convalescent COVID-19.

The sequencing input was peripheral blood. The rearrangement uses TRBV5-1 and TRBJ2-7; 11 bases line up with TRBD2. The origin of this receptor is a man aged 35-49 years with active or convalescent COVID-19. For the CDR3, the DNA is TGCGCCAGCAGCTTTAGCGGGGGGGATCTCGGGCAGTACTTC. Amino acid sequence: CASSFSGGDLGQYF.